This TCR beta chain was captured by sequencing in a study of blood T cell repertoires in COVID-19. Study overall: The United States, Italy and Spain were the sources of the acute and convalescent COVID-19 samples.

In the authors' methods: It was from reference gene primer amplification that nucleated cell counts were estimated. TCRdb's copy holds only in-frame clones and misses some; the assay was immunoSEQ multiplex PCR. From that table come the V and J calls and clone size; the DNA was used to work out D and trimming. Here the sample spans about 270,000 clones, approximately 87% being singletons. Sequencing was carried out using peripheral blood. The source is a woman in her 30s with COVID-19, enrolled during active disease.

CDR3 in DNA: TGCGCCAGCAGCTTCAGTGGGGGGGGCACTGAAGCTTTCTTT. It encodes CASSFSGGGTEAFF. V is TRBV5-1 and J is TRBJ1-1; the D gene is possibly TRBD1 (5 bases). V gave up 2 bases and J gave up 4 bases, with 12 bases separating them. Germline-derived CDR1 and CDR2 are SGHRS and YFSETQ. This CDR3 spans 14 amino acids.